The 24 T cell receptor beta chains given below trace back to one sample, sequenced in a study of cytomegalovirus exposure and HLA in healthy donors. Amplification used 60 Vbeta primers and 13 Jbeta primers. Measured with immunoSEQ multiplex PCR; TCRdb has only the in-frame clones, and not every one. The table lists more than 60,000 clones, approximately 80% of them singletons, with approximately 17% in the top ten. Sequencing was performed on PBMCs. The receptors here all came from a man between 65 and 85 years old in good health and CMV-seropositive.

V usage is TRBV5-1 and J usage is TRBJ1-1; 7 nucleotides agree with TRBD1. V dropped 4 bases and J dropped 3; count of bases not matched to a gene: 3. The length of the CDR3 is 13 residues. The germline gives CDR1 SGHRS, CDR2 YFSETQ. CDR3 coding DNA: TGCGCCAGCAGCCTCACAGGGGACACTGAAGCTTTCTTT. It codes for CASSLTGDTEAFF.

This clone was seen a few times. The chain combines TRBV2 with TRBJ1-5; no firm D call. Trimming stripped 5 bases from V and 6 bases from J, with 8 bases between. CDR1 is SNHLY and CDR2 is FYNNEI in the germline V gene. The CDR3 consists of 12 residues. The CDR3 bases are TGTGCCAGCAGTCCCTCCCGTCAGCCCCAGCATTTT. As protein: CASSPSRQPQHF.

The rearrangement uses TRBV5-1 and TRBJ2-5; maybe TRBD2 (5 bases). The CDR3 contains 15 residues. V gave up 4 bases and J gave up 7 bases, with 20 bases separating them. Germline loops: CDR1 SGHRS, CDR2 YFSETQ. Here the CDR3 reads CASSPVRALPGTQYF. The CDR3 DNA reads TGCGCCAGCAGCCCTGTGCGGGCCCTCCCCGGGACCCAGTACTTC.

The chain links TRBV5-4 to TRBJ2-3, with TRBD2 identical over 11 bases. The V segment lost 3 bases and the J segment 6 bases; nucleotides outside the gene matches: 6. The CDR3 spans 15 residues. Looked up from germline, CDR1 is SGHNT and CDR2 is YYREEE (reference sequence). The CDR3 nucleotides are TGTGCCAGCAGCTCAAGACTAGCGGGGCCTGATACGCAGTATTTT. It codes for CASSSRLAGPDTQYF.

V usage is TRBV14 and J usage is TRBJ2-2; D ambiguous. V was cut by 1 base and J by 6 bases, with 3 bases left in between. The CDR3 contains 12 residues. Germline V gene lookup returns CDR1 SGHDN and CDR2 FVKESK. The CDR3 protein is CASSQGPGELFF. The CDR3 DNA follows: TGTGCCAGCAGCCAAGGGCCCGGGGAGCTGTTTTTT.

The J gene is TRBJ2-7, the V gene TRBV27; D gene uncertain. This CDR3 has 12 amino acids. Trimming cost V 5 bases and J 6 bases, with 11 bases left between them. CDR1 is MNHEY, CDR2 SMNVEV, per germline (reference sequence). The CDR3 DNA reads TGTGCCAGCAGTCCGAGGATTTTCGAGCAGTACTTC. Translating gives CASSPRIFEQYF.

This chain uses TRBV25-1 with TRBJ2-5, with a tentative D call TRBD2 (5 bases). Germline CDR1 is MGHDK and CDR2 is SYGVNS. V lost 1 base and J 5 bases, leaving 5 bases between the germline ends. The CDR3 totals 12 residues. The CDR3 nucleotides read TGTGCCAGCAGTGAATGGGAGGAGACCCAGTACTTC. Amino acid sequence: CASSEWEETQYF.

A few counts support this clone. This chain links TRBV7-2 with TRBJ2-2; 8 bases map to TRBD1. CDR3 length: 15 amino acids. V shed 4 bases, J shed 4 bases, and the junction held 5 bases outside the gene matches. Germline CDR1 and CDR2: SGHTA and FQGNSA. This chain's CDR3 is CASSSIQGGTGELFF. The DNA of the CDR3 is TGTGCCAGCAGCTCAATACAGGGGGGCACCGGGGAGCTGTTTTTT. The variable domain in full, completed from reference TRBV7-2 and TRBJ2-2, reads GAGVSQSPSNKVTEKGKDVELRCDPISGHTALYWYRQSLGQGLEFLIYFQGNSAPDKSGLPSDRFSAERTGGSVSTLTIQRTQQEDSAVYLCASSSIQGGTGELFFGEGSRLTVL.

The CDR3 region is CASSSIQRTEAFF. The DNA for the CDR3 is TGTGCCAGCTCATCGATTCAGAGGACTGAAGCTTTCTTT. The V gene is TRBV18, the J gene TRBJ1-1, with D unclear. The CDR3 spans 13 residues. Germline CDR1 reads KGHSH; CDR2 reads LQKENI. Trimming pared 5 bases from V and 5 bases from J, leaving 12 bases between.

The CDR3 is CASSRLAGDPGELFF. The CDR3 nucleotides are TGTGCCAGCAGTCGGCTAGCGGGAGACCCCGGGGAGCTGTTTTTT. The chain joins TRBV25-1 to TRBJ2-2; 10 nucleotides match TRBD2. J lost 6 bases, V lost 5 bases, and 6 bases had no gene match. The CDR3 is 15 residues long. CDR1 and CDR2 from the germline V gene are MGHDK and SYGVNS.

V is TRBV19 and J is TRBJ2-6; tentatively, D is TRBD2 (5 bases). The CDR3 has 15 amino acids. The germline V gene has CDR1 LNHDA and CDR2 SQIVND (reference sequence). Trimming shortened V by 3 bases and J by 3 bases, and 9 bases separated the two germline ends. DNA of the CDR3: TGTGCCAGTAGTATCCTTCGGGGTGGGGCCAACGTCCTGACTTTC. Protein sequence: CASSILRGGANVLTF.

CDR3: CASSLTGGSYEQYF. CDR3 DNA sequence: TGTGCCAGCTCGCTCACAGGGGGGTCCTACGAGCAGTACTTC. V usage is TRBV18 and J usage is TRBJ2-7, with 8 bases lining up with TRBD1. The junction had 5 bases not matched to a gene; V was cut back by 6 bases and J by 1 base. Per germline, CDR1 KGHSH and CDR2 LQKENI. There are 14 residues in the CDR3.

This clone was observed once. This chain uses TRBV7-2 with TRBJ2-2; tentative D call: TRBD1 (5 bases). Trimming stripped 5 bases from V and 5 bases from J, with 15 bases between. CDR1 SGHTA and CDR2 FQGNSA come from the germline V gene. The CDR3 is made up of 15 amino acids. The CDR3 coding sequence is TGTGCCAGCAGCCTTCAGGGCCTCGGGACCGGGGAGCTGTTTTTT. This sequence encodes CASSLQGLGTGELFF.

This chain uses TRBV7-3 with TRBJ2-5; possibly TRBD1 for D (6 bases). From germline, CDR1 is SGHTA and CDR2 FQGTGA. The V end was cut by 5 bases, the J end by 5 bases, with 12 bases between. This CDR3 spans 13 amino acids. The CDR3 spells CASSRGDRETQYF. The CDR3 DNA reads as TGTGCCAGCAGCAGAGGAGACAGGGAGACCCAGTACTTC.

The chain links TRBV4-1 to TRBJ2-7, with 7 nucleotides matching TRBD1. With 0 bases clipped from V and 7 bases from J, the junction kept 9 bases outside the gene matches. The CDR3 consists of 15 residues. Germline-derived CDR1 and CDR2 are MGHRA and YSYEKL. DNA of the CDR3: TGCGCCAGCAGCCAAGAACCGACAGGGACGAGAGAGCAGTACTTC. Its translation: CASSQEPTGTREQYF.

This clone was observed a handful of times. V usage is TRBV29-1 and J usage is TRBJ1-1; TRBD1 matches 7 bases. Trimming removed 5 bases from V and 6 bases from J; junction bases left unmatched: 12. The CDR3 is made up of 14 amino acids. CDR1 and CDR2 from the germline V gene are SQVTM and ANQGSEA. The CDR3, as DNA: TGCAGCGTTCCTACTTACAGGGGTTCGCCTGAAGCTTTCTTT. This gives the protein CSVPTYRGSPEAFF.

This clone is a singleton in its sample. J is TRBJ1-5 and V is TRBV6-4; maybe TRBD1 (6 bases). This CDR3 spans 17 amino acids. The ends were cut back, 3 bases at V and 4 bases at J, with 19 bases in the middle. Germline V CDR1 and CDR2: MRHNA, SNTAGT. CDR3 protein: CASSEDPRTVANQPQHF. CDR3 coding DNA: TGTGCCAGCAGTGAGGACCCACGGACAGTCGCTAATCAGCCCCAGCATTTT.

Only one count was recorded for this clone. This CDR3 is CASSAGLQETQYF. CDR3 DNA: TGTGCCAGCAGCGCGGGACTCCAAGAGACCCAGTACTTC. V is TRBV5-4 and J is TRBJ2-5; perhaps TRBD2 as D (6 bases). V was cut by 4 bases and J by 1 base, with 8 bases left in between. In germline, CDR1 is SGHNT, CDR2 YYREEE (reference sequence). This CDR3 contains 13 residues.

J is TRBJ1-2 and V is TRBV28; 7 bases match TRBD1. CDR3 length equals 12 residues. Germline values: CDR1 MDHEN, CDR2 SYDVKM. J lost 5 bases, V lost 8 bases, and 5 bases had no gene match. CDR3 protein: CASSGQMYGYTF. The CDR3 DNA reads as TGTGCCAGCTCGGGACAGATGTATGGCTACACCTTC.

This clone was counted once. The rearrangement links TRBV11-2 to TRBJ2-7, with TRBD1 identical over 9 bases. J lost 5 bases, V lost 4 bases, and 6 bases had no gene match. The CDR3 is 14 amino acids. Germline V gene sequence: CDR1 SGHAT, CDR2 FQNNGV. The CDR3: CASSSRDRDDEQYF. For the CDR3, the DNA is TGTGCCAGCAGCTCCCGGGACAGGGATGACGAGCAGTACTTC.

The rearrangement joins TRBV7-9 to TRBJ1-1, with TRBD1 matching over 9 bases. V dropped 5 bases and J dropped 4; count of bases not matched to a gene: 5. Germline CDR1 reads SEHNR; CDR2 reads FQNEAQ (reference sequence). The CDR3 has 14 amino acids. DNA of the CDR3: TGTGCCAGCAGCCCACAGGGGGCGGGCACTGAAGCTTTCTTT. Translated, it gives CASSPQGAGTEAFF.

The CDR3 sequence is CATQGSGNTIYF. In DNA form, the CDR3 reads TGTGCCACTCAGGGATCTGGAAACACCATATATTTT. The chain has TRBV5-6 and TRBJ1-3; possible D gene TRBD1, 5 bases. Trimming took off 9 bases at V and 1 base at J, with 8 bases between the two ends. CDR3 size: 12 residues. CDR1 and CDR2 (germline): SGHDT, YYEEEE.

Only one count was recorded for this clone. The chain combines TRBV5-1 with TRBJ2-1; D remains ambiguous. Trimming removed 3 bases at V and 7 bases at J, with 14 bases between. Germline V lookup: CDR1 SGHRS, CDR2 YFSETQ. The CDR3 totals 14 residues. The CDR3 here is CASSSLAGTNEQFF. For the CDR3, the DNA is TGCGCCAGCAGCTCCCTGGCAGGAACAAATGAGCAGTTCTTC.

The rearrangement uses TRBV9 and TRBJ2-4; a possible D gene is TRBD2 (6 bases). The CDR3 extends over 14 amino acids. V gave up 4 bases and J gave up 8 bases, with 16 bases separating them. CDR1 SGDLS and CDR2 YYNGEE come from the germline V gene. The CDR3 nucleotides read TGTGCCAGCAGCCCACCTTCCGGGAGTGACATTCAGTACTTC. Translation gives CASSPPSGSDIQYF.